The 18 T cell receptor beta chains below come from one sample, sequenced in a study of T cell responses to AZD1222 COVID-19 vaccine. The data were produced by immunoSEQ multiplex PCR, yet TCRdb's version contains in-frame clones alone and is incomplete. This table holds more than 95,000 clones, 85% to 90% found once. Sequencing was performed on peripheral blood, taken on day 0 of AZD1222 vaccination. The origin of the receptors is an adult in good health.

The chain recombines TRBV5-1 with TRBJ1-3; possible D gene TRBD1, 6 bases. CDR3 length: 15 residues. V dropped 0 bases and J dropped 6 bases, with 13 bases sitting between them. Germline V gives CDR1 SGHRS, CDR2 YFSETQ. Here the CDR3 reads CASSLGDNPLNTIYF. CDR3 nucleotides: TGCGCCAGCAGCTTGGGGGACAACCCTTTAAACACCATATATTTT.

This chain uses TRBV7-3 with TRBJ2-7, with a tentative D call TRBD1 (6 bases). Germline V gene sequence: CDR1 SGHTA, CDR2 FQGTGA. Trimming took off 5 bases at V and 1 base at J, with 9 bases between the two ends. The CDR3 is 13 amino acids. CDR3 sequence (DNA): TGTGCCAGCAGCATCACAGGGTCCTACGAGCAGTACTTC. Its translation is CASSITGSYEQYF.

In this sample, this clone turned up once. This chain connects TRBV28 to TRBJ1-2, with D perhaps TRBD1 (6 bases). V dropped 5 bases and J dropped 0 bases, with 10 bases sitting between them. In germline, CDR1 is MDHEN, CDR2 SYDVKM. The CDR3 loop spans 14 amino acids. In DNA, the CDR3 is TGTGCCAGCAGTACACACAGGGCTAACTATGGCTACACCTTC. Protein sequence: CASSTHRANYGYTF.

The V call is TRBV5-6, the J call TRBJ1-6; D is unclear. CDR1 and CDR2 (germline): SGHDT, YYEEEE. The CDR3 loop spans 15 amino acids. With 1 base removed from V and 11 bases from J, the gap between germline ends came to 16 bases. The CDR3 is CASSLRSGLGTPLHF. The DNA for the CDR3 is TGTGCCAGCAGCTTGAGGTCGGGCCTTGGGACACCCCTCCACTTT.

This clone was observed many times. This chain joins TRBV29-1 and TRBJ1-2; no firm D call. Trimming left V 4 bases short and J 3 bases short, with 15 bases between. This CDR3 has 14 residues. The germline gives CDR1 SQVTM, CDR2 ANQGSEA. In DNA, the CDR3 is TGCAGCGTTGCCCAAGCGGGATTCGACTATGGCTACACCTTC. Its protein product is CSVAQAGFDYGYTF.

The gene calls are TRBV28 and TRBJ1-5, with D possibly matching TRBD1 (5 bases). Germline CDR1 is MDHEN and CDR2 is SYDVKM. The CDR3 length is 14 residues. V lost 3 bases to trimming and J lost 6 bases, with 12 bases between them. The CDR3 region is CASSLAGFGQPQHF. The CDR3 DNA sequence: TGTGCCAGCAGTTTGGCAGGGTTCGGTCAGCCCCAGCATTTT.

This rearrangement joins TRBV18 to TRBJ1-1, with TRBD1 as a possible D gene (6 bases). Germline CDR1 and CDR2: KGHSH and LQKENI. This CDR3 has 14 amino acids. With 2 bases removed from V and 3 bases from J, the gap between germline ends came to 10 bases. The CDR3 loop reads CASSPGQRDTEAFF. Written as DNA, the CDR3 is TGTGCCAGCTCACCAGGACAGAGAGACACTGAAGCTTTCTTT.

This chain connects TRBV6-2 or TRBV6-3 to TRBJ2-3, with D possibly being TRBD1 (5 bases). CDR1 is MNHEY and CDR2 is SVGEGT in the germline V gene. The CDR3 loop spans 16 amino acids. Trimming left V 2 bases short and J 2 bases short, with 14 bases between. The CDR3, as DNA: TGTGCCAGCAGTTACCTCCAGGGAAGGTCCACAGATACGCAGTATTTT. It specifies CASSYLQGRSTDTQYF.

This clone is a singleton in its sample. The V gene is TRBV6-5, the J gene TRBJ2-1; D is uncertain. CDR1 is MNHEY, CDR2 SVGAGI, per germline. The CDR3 contains 12 residues. The V end lost 0 bases, the J end lost 9 bases, and 6 bases lay between the germline ends. The CDR3: CASSYSLFEQFF. CDR3 nucleotide sequence: TGTGCCAGCAGTTACTCGTTGTTTGAGCAGTTCTTC.

The chain is built from TRBV4-3 and TRBJ2-7, with TRBD2 as a possible D gene (6 bases). CDR1 LGHNA and CDR2 YSLEER come from the germline V gene. The CDR3 totals 17 residues. Trimming stripped 0 bases from V and 4 bases from J, with 19 bases between. CDR3: CASSQDVSGTLGYEQYF. As DNA, the CDR3 is TGCGCCAGCAGCCAAGATGTTTCCGGGACTCTCGGTTACGAGCAGTACTTC.

The chain uses TRBV5-1 and TRBJ2-7; the D gene is possibly TRBD1 (5 bases). The CDR3 sequence is 14 residues long. CDR1 is SGHRS, CDR2 YFSETQ, per germline. Deletions cut 4 bases from V and 0 bases from J, with 11 bases between. Here the CDR3 reads CASSPDISSYEQYF. The DNA of the CDR3 is TGCGCCAGCAGCCCGGACATTTCCTCCTACGAGCAGTACTTC.

In this sample, this clone turned up once. V usage is TRBV24-1 and J usage is TRBJ2-3; D gene ambiguous. V gave up 3 bases and J gave up 6 bases, with 6 bases separating them. The CDR3 spans 12 residues. Per germline, CDR1 KGHDR and CDR2 SFDVKD. For the CDR3, the DNA is TGTGCCACCAGTGATCCTTTGGATACGCAGTATTTT. Protein product: CATSDPLDTQYF.

The chain joins TRBV6-5 to TRBJ1-2; the D is unclear. Looked up from germline, CDR1 is MNHEY and CDR2 is SVGAGI. V was cut by 0 bases and J by 4 bases, with 9 bases left in between. The length of the CDR3 is 14 residues. The CDR3 nucleotides read TGTGCCAGCAGTTACTCCCGGGTTCCCTATGGCTACACCTTC. Its translation: CASSYSRVPYGYTF.

This rearrangement joins TRBV5-1 to TRBJ1-2, with D possibly matching TRBD1 (6 bases). Germline loops: CDR1 SGHRS, CDR2 YFSETQ. Trimming shortened V by 0 bases and J by 3 bases, and 6 bases separated the two germline ends. The CDR3 runs to 13 residues. DNA for the CDR3: TGCGCCAGCAGCTTGGAGGGGGACTATGGCTACACCTTC. Its protein product is CASSLEGDYGYTF.

The chain links TRBV4-3 to TRBJ2-1; D is tentatively TRBD1 or TRBD2 (6 bases each). Per germline, CDR1 LGHNA and CDR2 YSLEER. The V end lost 0 bases, the J end lost 0 bases, and 15 bases lay between the germline ends. This CDR3 is 18 amino acids long. The CDR3 DNA sequence: TGCGCCAGCAGCCAAGATCGAGGGGGGTTCAGCTCCTACAATGAGCAGTTCTTC. Residues: CASSQDRGGFSSYNEQFF.

Remarks on this clone: Within the sample, other DNA sequences also encode this same CDR3. The chain joins TRBV5-1 to TRBJ1-1; D is uncertain. This CDR3 has 14 amino acids. V was cut by 3 bases and J by 2 bases, with 11 bases left in between. CDR1 is SGHRS and CDR2 is YFSETQ in the germline V gene. The CDR3 sequence: CASSSNPGNTEAFF. CDR3 coding DNA: TGCGCCAGCAGCTCTAACCCAGGAAACACTGAAGCTTTCTTT.

J is TRBJ1-2 and V is TRBV3-1 (or the pseudogene TRBV3-2); D is unresolved. The V end lost 0 bases, the J end lost 8 bases, and 13 bases lay between the germline ends. The CDR3 spans 14 residues. Per germline, CDR1 LGHDT and CDR2 YNNKEL (reference sequence). The CDR3 loop is CASSQDSKVRGYTF. The DNA for the CDR3 is TGTGCCAGCAGCCAAGATTCAAAGGTCCGGGGCTACACCTTC.

This rearrangement joins TRBV11-3 to TRBJ2-3; TRBD2 matches 11 bases. CDR1 is SGHNT and CDR2 is YENEEA in the germline V gene. Losses at the gene ends were 4 bases for V and 0 bases for J; bases not matched to a gene: 6. The CDR3 totals 17 residues. The CDR3 nucleotides are TGTGCCAGCAGCTCTGGGACTAGCGGAGGGAGCACAGATACGCAGTATTTT. It encodes CASSSGTSGGSTDTQYF.